This T cell receptor (beta chain) was identified during a study of vaccination effects on CD4 cells after COVID-19. Across the whole study: It was a median of 72 days after the second dose that post-vaccine samples were obtained.

In this sample, this clone is medium-sized. Its antigen is still unknown. Only in-frame clones appear in the TCRdb table, and some are missing; sequencing was by immunoSEQ multiplex PCR. The table includes 21,000 or so clones, 60% to 80% detected once. V was trimmed by 1 base and J by 5 bases, leaving 8 bases between them. The CDR3 consists of 13 residues. Per germline, CDR1 SNHLY and CDR2 FYNNEI. In the ViraFEST assay, antigen-specific CD4+ clonotypes were identified by expansion after peptide-pool stimulation. Having been cultured for approximately ten days, the cells underwent CD4+ T cell isolation. The participants, recipients of two vaccine doses, got either BNT162b2 or mRNA-1273.

V and J are TRBV2 and TRBJ2-5; D may be TRBD1 or TRBD2 (5 bases each). The sequencing used CD4+ T cells from PBMCs cultured with HCoV-229E spike peptides, collected after COVID-19 vaccination. The TCR originated in a human donor who received a COVID-19 vaccine. Written as DNA, the CDR3 is TGTGCCAGCAGTGAAGAGGGACGGGAGACCCAGTACTTC. Amino acids: CASSEEGRETQYF.